This T cell receptor beta chain was identified in a study of blood T cells in healthy people across ages. Across the study: Every two T cells gave about one barcoded beta molecule via template switching.

This clonotype has a handful of counts. A sample-barcoded 5' primer and a J-beta primer mix were used in a second PCR of roughly 6 to 11 cycles. Every single cDNA molecule received a tag from a template-switch adaptor with 12 random nucleotides. MiXCR, run by TCRdb on the 5' RACE reads, gives a single entry per CDR3 protein. The table has more than 1,400,000 distinct CDR3 sequences, around 39% seen once; the top ten hold 7.9%. Germline CDR1 reads SEHNR; CDR2 reads FQNEAQ (reference sequence). The CDR3 contains 15 residues. V dropped 5 bases and J dropped 2 bases, with 13 bases sitting between them. Each donor was a healthy Caucasian individual from Russia, aged roughly 6 to 100.

Sequencing was done on a sample of blood. The clonotype comes from a woman between 18 and 29 years old in good health. This chain links TRBV7-9 with TRBJ2-1, with D perhaps being TRBD1 or TRBD2 (5 bases each). CDR3 in DNA: TGTGCCAGCAGCACCCATACGGGACCCTACAATGAGCAGTTCTTC. It encodes CASSTHTGPYNEQFF.